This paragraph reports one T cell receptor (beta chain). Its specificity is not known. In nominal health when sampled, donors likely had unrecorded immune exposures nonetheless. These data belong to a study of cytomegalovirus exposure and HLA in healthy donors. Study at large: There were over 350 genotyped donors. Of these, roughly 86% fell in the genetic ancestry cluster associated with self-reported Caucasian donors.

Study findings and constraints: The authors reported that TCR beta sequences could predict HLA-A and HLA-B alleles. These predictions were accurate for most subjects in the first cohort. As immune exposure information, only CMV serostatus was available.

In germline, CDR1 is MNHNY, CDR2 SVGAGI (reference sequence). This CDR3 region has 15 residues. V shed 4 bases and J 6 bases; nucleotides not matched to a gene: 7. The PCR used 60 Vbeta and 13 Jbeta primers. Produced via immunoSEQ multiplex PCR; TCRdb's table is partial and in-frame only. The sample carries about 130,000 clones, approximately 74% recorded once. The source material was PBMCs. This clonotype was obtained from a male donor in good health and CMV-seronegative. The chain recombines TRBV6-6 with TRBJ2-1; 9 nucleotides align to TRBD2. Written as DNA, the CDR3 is TGTGCCAGCAGTTGGGTTAGCGGGGGAGGCAATGAGCAGTTCTTC. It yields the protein CASSWVSGGGNEQFF.